A single sample is the source of the 8 T cell receptor beta chains below, sequenced in a study of T cell repertoires in cytomegalovirus infection. Their antigen targets remain unknown. TCRdb reprocessed the reads with MiXCR, giving one entry per CDR3 protein. The sample has about 770,000 distinct CDR3 sequences, just under 30% seen once. The sequencing here drew on cultured CD8+ T cells from PBMCs, taken from culture after CMV antigen stimulation. The receptors shown here come from a human donor in good health (CMV status not recorded). Some clones in this sample may be carry-over from other donors' samples.

Points on this clonotype: A junction boundary mismatches the germline segment, possibly from a read error. The rearrangement links TRBV6-2 or TRBV6-3 to TRBJ2-1; TRBD1 or TRBD2 may be the D gene (5 bases each). Germline V gene data show CDR1 as MNHEY and CDR2 as SVGEGT. CDR3 size: 15 residues. The CDR3 DNA follows: TGTGCCAGCAGTCACTCCGGGACGGCATACAATGAGCAGTTCTTC. The encoded protein is CASSHSGTAYNEQFF.

This clonotype was seen only a few times. This chain connects TRBV12-3 or TRBV12-4 to TRBJ1-5; TRBD1 agrees at 10 bases. This CDR3 region has 17 residues. The junction had 15 bases not matched to a gene; V was cut back by 7 bases and J by 6 bases. The CDR3 DNA reads as TGTGCCAGCACCAACTTGGGGGGACAGGGGTTTGGTCAGCCCCAGCATTTT. It encodes CASTNLGGQGFGQPQHF.

This clonotype was observed a handful of times. The J gene is TRBJ2-1, the V gene TRBV6-1, with 8 bases lining up with TRBD2. The length of the CDR3 is 15 residues. Germline V gives CDR1 MNHNS, CDR2 SASEGT. J gave up 1 base and V 5 bases, and 4 bases lay outside the gene matches. The CDR3 coding sequence is TGTGCCAGCAGTTTGCGGGGGGATTCCTACAATGAGCAGTTCTTC. Translating it yields CASSLRGDSYNEQFF.

The chain joins TRBV5-5 to TRBJ2-7; possibly TRBD1 for D (5 bases). Germline V CDR1 and CDR2: SGHKS, YYEKEE (reference sequence). V shed 4 bases and J shed 3 bases, with 11 bases lying between them. This CDR3 comprises 13 residues. DNA for the CDR3: TGTGCCAGCAGCCATACCGACAGCTACGAGCAGTACGTC. Its translation: CASSHTDSYEQYV.

The genes are TRBV7-6 and TRBJ2-1; 7 nucleotides line up with TRBD1. In germline, CDR1 is SGHVS, CDR2 FNYEAQ. The CDR3 extends over 17 amino acids. After removal of 1 base from V and 4 bases from J, the junction contained 10 bases not matched to a gene. Here the CDR3 DNA reads TGTGCCAGCAGCTTAGGCCCACAGGGGCTATTTTACAATGAGCAGTTCTTC. It translates to CASSLGPQGLFYNEQFF.

This chain uses TRBV29-1 with TRBJ2-7; D is possibly TRBD1 (6 bases). Germline assignment: CDR1 SQVTM and CDR2 ANQGSEA. This CDR3 is 14 amino acids long. V was clipped by 3 bases and J by 5 bases, with 17 bases between them. CDR3 DNA sequence: TGCAGCGTTGATGGGCTGGGGGCGAGACACGAGCAGTACTTC. Its translation: CSVDGLGARHEQYF.

J is TRBJ2-7 and V is TRBV6-5; perhaps TRBD1 as D (5 bases). Germline-derived CDR1 and CDR2 are MNHEY and SVGAGI. Deletions cut 2 bases from V and 3 bases from J, with 11 bases between. This CDR3 is 14 amino acids long. CDR3 sequence: CASSYGQGIYEQYF. As DNA, the CDR3 is TGTGCCAGCAGTTACGGGCAGGGCATCTACGAGCAGTACTTC.

This clonotype has a single count. The chain recombines TRBV20-1 with TRBJ1-2; D unresolved. The CDR3 is made up of 15 amino acids. V was pared by 0 bases and J by 8 bases, with 19 bases between. Per the germline V gene, CDR1 is DFQATT and CDR2 is SNEGSKA (reference sequence). The CDR3 loop is CSARDRVINGRGYTF. The CDR3 DNA follows: TGCAGTGCTAGAGATCGGGTCATCAACGGCCGGGGCTACACCTTC.